What follows are 26 T cell receptor beta chains derived from one specimen sequenced in a study of blood T cell repertoires in COVID-19. TCRdb's copy holds only in-frame clones and misses some; the assay was immunoSEQ multiplex PCR. The sample includes about 280,000 clones, approximately 85% of them seen just once. The sequencing sample was made of peripheral blood. These receptors originate from a human donor in a cohort sampled during active COVID-19.

This chain connects TRBV6-5 to TRBJ1-3, with a weak D call TRBD1 (5 bases). The CDR3 is made up of 15 amino acids. V gave up 5 bases and J gave up 0 bases, with 11 bases separating them. CDR1 is MNHEY, CDR2 SVGAGI, per germline. CDR3 sequence (DNA): TGTGCCAGCAGTCTGACAGTAAACTCTGGAAACACCATATATTTT. Protein product: CASSLTVNSGNTIYF.

The chain joins TRBV27 to TRBJ2-3; 10 bases agree with TRBD2. The V gene's germline CDR1 is MNHEY and CDR2 SMNVEV (reference sequence). The CDR3 is 16 amino acids. V trimming: 7 bases; J trimming: 5 bases; junction bases outside the gene matches: 12. CDR3 residues: CASNPLAGGQKDTQYF. Written as DNA, the CDR3 is TGTGCCAGCAACCCCTTAGCGGGAGGTCAAAAAGATACGCAGTATTTT.

This clone came up once. J is TRBJ2-4 and V is TRBV6-1; D may be TRBD1 (6 bases). V lost 2 bases and J lost 6, with 17 bases in between. Germline V gives CDR1 MNHNS, CDR2 SASEGT. CDR3 size: 16 residues. The CDR3 is CASSELEGEPSNIQYF. CDR3 nucleotide sequence: TGTGCCAGCAGTGAATTAGAGGGGGAGCCCTCAAACATTCAGTACTTC.

V usage is TRBV3-1 (or the pseudogene TRBV3-2) and J usage is TRBJ1-2; perhaps TRBD1 as D (5 bases). The CDR3 has 14 residues. Germline CDR1 and CDR2: LGHDT and YNNKEL (reference sequence). Deletions cut 4 bases from V and 2 bases from J, with 11 bases between. CDR3 sequence reads: CASSLTEGNYGYTF. For the CDR3, the DNA is TGTGCCAGCAGCCTCACGGAGGGGAACTATGGCTACACCTTC.

The gene calls are TRBV28 and TRBJ2-5; no clear D gene. V dropped 8 bases and J dropped 7 bases, with 11 bases sitting between them. The CDR3 has 11 residues. The germline V gene encodes CDR1 MDHEN and CDR2 SYDVKM. The CDR3 nucleotides are TGTGCCAGCGTAGACATAGGGACCCAGTACTTC. Translating gives CASVDIGTQYF. The entire variable domain, with the rest obtained from reference TRBV28 and TRBJ2-5, is as follows: DVKVTQSSRYLVKRTGEKVFLECVQDMDHENMFWYRQDPGLGLRLIYFSYDVKMKEKGDIPEGYSVSREKKERFSLILESASTNQTSMYLCASVDIGTQYFGPGTRLLVL.

The genes are TRBV11-2 and TRBJ2-3; 11 bases map to TRBD2. V shed 0 bases and J 5 bases; nucleotides not matched to a gene: 7. The CDR3 spans 17 residues. Germline-derived CDR1 and CDR2 are SGHAT and FQNNGV. Here the CDR3 reads CASSLDRRLAGRDTQYF. The CDR3 DNA is TGTGCCAGCAGCTTAGATCGGCGACTAGCGGGACGAGATACGCAGTATTTT.

CDR3 region: CSANQGQGYGYTF. The CDR3 region has the DNA TGCAGCGCAAATCAGGGGCAGGGCTATGGCTACACCTTC. This chain uses TRBV29-1 with TRBJ1-2; maybe TRBD1 (6 bases). V lost 7 bases and J lost 4, with 16 bases in between. The CDR3 consists of 13 residues. Germline assignment: CDR1 SQVTM and CDR2 ANQGSEA. Using reference TRBV29-1 and TRBJ1-2 for the parts outside the CDR3, the full variable domain is SAVISQKPSRDICQRGTSLTIQCQVDSQVTMMFWYRQQPGQSLTLIATANQGSEATYESGFVIDKFPISRPNLTFSTLTVSNMSPEDSSIYLCSANQGQGYGYTFGSGTRLTVV.

A note on this clone: At one end the junction does not follow the germline gene, possibly because of a read error. The chain combines TRBV5-1 with TRBJ2-1; TRBD2 matches at 12 bases. Germline V gene data show CDR1 as SGHRS and CDR2 as YFSETQ. The CDR3 totals 17 residues. CDR3 sequence: CARSGGGLAGPYNEQFF. The CDR3 region has the DNA TGCGCCCGCAGCGGGGGGGGACTAGCGGGCCCTTACAATGAGCAGTTCTTC.

The chain recombines TRBV4-1 with TRBJ1-2; no firm D call. From germline, CDR1 is MGHRA and CDR2 YSYEKL. This CDR3 comprises 13 residues. Trimming shortened V by 2 bases and J by 8 bases, and 12 bases separated the two germline ends. CDR3 in DNA: TGCGCCAGCAGCCAAACCGAATATCAGGGCTACACCTTC. Its protein is CASSQTEYQGYTF.

This chain links TRBV7-9 with TRBJ2-5, with D perhaps matching TRBD2 (6 bases). This CDR3 region has 18 residues. Deletions cut 7 bases from V and 2 bases from J, with 26 bases between. Germline assignment: CDR1 SEHNR and CDR2 FQNEAQ (reference sequence). The CDR3 region has the DNA TGTGCCAGCACCTTGCTTGATTTTAGGAGCGGGTCGCAAGAGACCCAGTACTTC. This translates into CASTLLDFRSGSQETQYF.

This rearrangement joins TRBV7-9 to TRBJ1-2; D is undetermined. Deletions cut 5 bases from V and 3 bases from J, with 13 bases between. This CDR3 has 14 residues. Germline CDR1 is SEHNR and CDR2 is FQNEAQ (reference sequence). CDR3 nucleotides: TGTGCCAGCAGCCTCCCGAGTGTCGACTATGGCTACACCTTC. This sequence encodes CASSLPSVDYGYTF.

This sequence joins TRBV29-1 and TRBJ2-2; 8 positions agree with TRBD1. This CDR3 is 15 amino acids long. After removal of 4 bases from V and 6 bases from J, the junction contained 10 bases not matched to a gene. From germline, CDR1 is SQVTM and CDR2 ANQGSEA. CDR3 sequence (DNA): TGCAGCGTTGTGGTGGGGCAGGGGGCGGCCGGGGAGCTGTTTTTT. Encoded protein: CSVVVGQGAAGELFF.

This chain links TRBV5-1 with TRBJ2-1; the match to TRBD1 covers 8 bases. Per the germline V gene, CDR1 is SGHRS and CDR2 is YFSETQ. This CDR3 is built from 13 residues. V lost 2 bases, J lost 7 bases, and 2 bases stayed unmatched. The CDR3 DNA sequence: TGCGCCAGCAGCTTCAGGGGGCGGAATGAGCAGTTCTTC. Protein sequence: CASSFRGRNEQFF.

J is TRBJ1-5 and V is TRBV2; possible D gene TRBD1, 6 bases. Trimming left V 5 bases short and J 1 base short, with 15 bases between. The CDR3 totals 16 residues. Germline lookup yields CDR1 SNHLY and CDR2 FYNNEI. The CDR3 loop reads CASSRAGQGSNQPQHF. The CDR3 coding sequence is TGTGCCAGCAGTCGCGCGGGTCAGGGGAGCAATCAGCCCCAGCATTTT.

Notes on this clone: The same CDR3 is also encoded by other DNA sequences in this sample. The J gene is TRBJ2-1, the V gene TRBV5-1, with D maybe TRBD2 (5 bases). Germline CDR1 and CDR2: SGHRS and YFSETQ. The CDR3 totals 16 residues. The V end was cut by 2 bases, the J end by 0 bases, with 12 bases between. The CDR3 here is CASSFGGGSSYNEQFF. CDR3 DNA sequence: TGCGCCAGCAGCTTTGGAGGCGGAAGCTCCTACAATGAGCAGTTCTTC.

This clone showed up just once. V gene TRBV20-1 combines with J gene TRBJ2-1; 9 bases fit TRBD2. This CDR3 comprises 15 residues. With 3 bases clipped from V and 1 base from J, the junction kept 4 bases outside the gene matches. CDR1 DFQATT and CDR2 SNEGSKA come from the germline V gene (reference sequence). This chain's CDR3 is CSASSSGSSYNEQFF. The CDR3 nucleotides are TGCAGTGCTAGTAGTAGCGGGAGTTCCTACAATGAGCAGTTCTTC.

This CDR3 reads CATSRTDRTHEQYF. DNA of the CDR3: TGTGCCACCAGCAGAACCGACAGAACCCACGAGCAGTACTTC. This sequence joins TRBV15 and TRBJ2-7; D possibly corresponds to TRBD1 (5 bases). The germline V gene encodes CDR1 LNHNV and CDR2 YYDKDF (reference sequence). CDR3 size: 14 residues. V lost 2 bases and J lost 5, with 13 bases in between. Drawing the rest from reference TRBV15 and TRBJ2-7, the complete variable domain is DAMVIQNPRYQVTQFGKPVTLSCSQTLNHNVMYWYQQKSSQAPKLLFHYYDKDFNNEADTPDNFQSRRPNTSFCFLDIRSPGLGDTAMYLCATSRTDRTHEQYFGPGTRLTVT.

This chain uses TRBV18 with TRBJ1-2; TRBD1 is a possible D gene (5 bases). Germline V gives CDR1 KGHSH, CDR2 LQKENI. The length of the CDR3 is 14 residues. With 6 bases removed from V and 7 bases from J, the gap between germline ends came to 18 bases. CDR3 amino acids: CASSQGEALAGYTF. The CDR3, as DNA: TGTGCCAGCTCTCAAGGGGAGGCGCTGGCTGGCTACACCTTC.

The J gene is TRBJ1-3, the V gene TRBV5-4; D is ambiguous. Germline values: CDR1 SGHNT, CDR2 YYREEE (reference sequence). Trimming left V 2 bases short and J 4 bases short, with 7 bases between. This CDR3 comprises 13 residues. The DNA of the CDR3 is TGTGCCAGCAGCTTTACGGGAGGAAACACCATATATTTT. It codes for CASSFTGGNTIYF.

The rearrangement joins TRBV15 to TRBJ1-5; D gene unclear. CDR1 and CDR2 from the germline V gene are LNHNV and YYDKDF (reference sequence). V was shortened by 1 base and J by 3 bases, with 10 bases between the two germline ends. This CDR3 spans 15 amino acids. This chain's CDR3 is CATSRGGSLNQPQHF. CDR3 nucleotides: TGTGCCACCAGCAGAGGCGGGAGCCTCAATCAGCCCCAGCATTTT.

The V and J genes are TRBV28 and TRBJ2-7; 8 nucleotides agree with TRBD1. This CDR3 has 14 residues. Germline CDR1 MDHEN, CDR2 SYDVKM. V shed 6 bases and J 4 bases; nucleotides not matched to a gene: 8. For the CDR3, the DNA is TGTGCCAGCAGCGTCACAGGGGGAATGTACGAGCAGTACTTC. This gives the protein CASSVTGGMYEQYF.

A word on this clone: Other DNA sequences of this sample code for an identical CDR3. This chain joins TRBV7-9 and TRBJ2-5, with D perhaps TRBD2 (6 bases). The CDR3 consists of 14 residues. Germline V gene sequence: CDR1 SEHNR, CDR2 FQNEAQ (reference sequence). V was trimmed by 0 bases and J by 3 bases, leaving 8 bases between them. CDR3 amino acids: CASSLAGGEETQYF. The CDR3 nucleotides are TGTGCCAGCAGCTTAGCCGGCGGGGAAGAGACCCAGTACTTC.

The rearrangement links TRBV4-1 to TRBJ2-1, with TRBD2 matching over 9 bases. Germline lookup yields CDR1 MGHRA and CDR2 YSYEKL. The junction had 10 bases not matched to a gene; V was cut back by 5 bases and J by 5 bases. The CDR3 has 16 residues. CDR3 sequence (DNA): TGCGCCAGCAGCGGAATTAGCGGGAGTGGGAACAATGAGCAGTTCTTC. Protein: CASSGISGSGNNEQFF.

J is TRBJ2-1 and V is TRBV29-1, with 11 bases identical to TRBD1. The V gene end was trimmed by 2 bases and the J gene end by 8 bases; junction bases not matched to a gene: 8. CDR3 length: 15 amino acids. Per germline, CDR1 SQVTM and CDR2 ANQGSEA. CDR3 loop: CSVELPGQGVDEQFF. Written as DNA, the CDR3 is TGCAGCGTTGAACTTCCGGGACAGGGGGTCGATGAGCAGTTCTTC.

The chain has TRBV10-3 and TRBJ1-4, with TRBD1 identical over 10 bases. V lost 5 bases to trimming and J lost 6 bases; unmatched junction nucleotides: 12. This CDR3 spans 17 amino acids. Germline-derived CDR1 and CDR2 are ENHRY and SYGVKD. CDR3 bases: TGTGCCATCAGTCCCGGGACAGGGGACTGGGGGGATGAAAAACTGTTTTTT. Amino acid sequence: CAISPGTGDWGDEKLFF.

This clone was seen a handful of times. CDR3 residues: CASGLGDRNNEQFF. Here the CDR3 DNA reads TGTGCTAGTGGTTTGGGGGACAGAAACAATGAGCAGTTCTTC. The V and J genes are TRBV12-5 and TRBJ2-1; the match to TRBD1 covers 7 bases. V gave up 1 base and J gave up 5 bases; unmatched junction bases: 2. Per germline, CDR1 LGHNT and CDR2 FRNRAP. This CDR3 region has 14 residues.